Shown below are 15 T cell receptor beta chains from a single sample sequenced in a study of blood T cell repertoires in COVID-19. This table comes from immunoSEQ multiplex PCR, and its TCRdb copy is limited to in-frame clones, with some not included. This table has about 15,000 clones, 70% to 90% appearing once. Sample: peripheral blood. These receptors were taken from a woman in her 70s in a cohort sampled during active or convalescent COVID-19.

V is TRBV11-2 and J is TRBJ1-2; 8 bases fit TRBD1. V was pared by 1 base and J by 8 bases, with 12 bases of the junction left unmatched. Germline values: CDR1 SGHAT, CDR2 FQNNGV. This CDR3 comprises 16 residues. CDR3 sequence: CASSLVGQGALRGYTF. The CDR3, as DNA: TGTGCCAGCAGCTTAGTGGGCCAGGGGGCCCTGAGAGGCTACACCTTC.

This clone was seen just once. The V and J genes are TRBV28 and TRBJ2-5; D perhaps matches TRBD1 (6 bases). V was pared by 7 bases and J by 4 bases, with 10 bases between. Germline assignment: CDR1 MDHEN and CDR2 SYDVKM. The CDR3 runs to 12 residues. The CDR3 DNA reads as TGTGCCAGCAACAAAGGGGGAGAGACCCAGTACTTC. This gives the protein CASNKGGETQYF.

CDR3 region: CASSLGGGTYNEQFF. The CDR3 DNA follows: TGTGCCAGCAGTTTGGGCGGGGGGACCTACAATGAGCAGTTCTTC. The chain carries TRBV27 and TRBJ2-1; 8 nucleotides match TRBD2. Trimming at V came to 3 bases and at J to 2 bases, leaving 3 bases not matched to a gene. CDR1 is MNHEY, CDR2 SMNVEV, per germline (reference sequence). The CDR3 is made up of 15 amino acids.

The chain links TRBV18 to TRBJ2-5; maybe TRBD1 (5 bases). In germline, CDR1 is KGHSH, CDR2 LQKENI. Trimming took off 3 bases at V and 6 bases at J, with 14 bases between the two ends. The CDR3 contains 14 residues. The CDR3 nucleotides read TGTGCCAGCTCACCGGCGACAGTCCTAAAGACCCAGTACTTC. Protein sequence: CASSPATVLKTQYF.

This chain connects TRBV24-1 to TRBJ2-5; a possible D gene is TRBD1 (5 bases). V was pared by 9 bases and J by 5 bases, with 15 bases between. CDR1 and CDR2 (germline): KGHDR, SFDVKD. The length of the CDR3 is 13 residues. The CDR3 nucleotides are TGTGCCACCCACGACAGCTTCTCTGAGACCCAGTACTTC. Amino acids: CATHDSFSETQYF.

The chain recombines TRBV27 with TRBJ1-1, with 10 bases fitting TRBD1. With 7 bases clipped from V and 1 base from J, the junction kept 3 bases outside the gene matches. Germline assignment: CDR1 MNHEY and CDR2 SMNVEV (reference sequence). The CDR3 totals 14 residues. The CDR3 DNA reads as TGTGCCAGCATAAGACAGGGGGCGAACACTGAAGCTTTCTTT. This translates into CASIRQGANTEAFF.

This rearrangement joins TRBV11-2 to TRBJ2-7, with 7 bases aligning to TRBD1. The CDR3 consists of 14 residues. V shed 2 bases, J shed 5 bases, and the junction held 6 bases outside the gene matches. Per the germline V gene, CDR1 is SGHAT and CDR2 is FQNNGV. The CDR3 sequence: CASSLNQGVDEQYF. DNA for the CDR3: TGTGCCAGCAGCTTAAACCAGGGGGTCGACGAGCAGTACTTC.

This clone was picked up one time. V usage is TRBV7-8 and J usage is TRBJ1-2; 7 nucleotides match TRBD1. Trimming cost V 5 bases and J 4 bases; bases outside gene matches: 10. The CDR3 covers 15 residues. Germline CDR1 and CDR2: SGHVS and FQNEAQ. CDR3 sequence reads: CASSRDRAGAYGYTF. The CDR3 DNA sequence: TGTGCCAGCAGCCGAGACAGGGCCGGGGCCTATGGCTACACCTTC.

The chain couples TRBV15 to TRBJ2-6; unclear D gene. Trimming took off 5 bases at V and 0 bases at J, with 14 bases between the two ends. The V gene's germline CDR1 is LNHNV and CDR2 YYDKDF (reference sequence). CDR3 size: 17 residues. In DNA form, the CDR3 reads TGTGCCACCAGCCCACCGACGGGTCGCTCTGGGGCCAACGTCCTGACTTTC. This sequence encodes CATSPPTGRSGANVLTF.

This chain joins TRBV7-2 and TRBJ1-6; D call uncertain. The V end lost 2 bases, the J end lost 3 bases, and 8 bases lay between the germline ends. Germline V gene sequence: CDR1 SGHTA, CDR2 FQGNSA. The CDR3 sequence is 15 residues long. This chain's CDR3 is CASSLWRSYNSPLHF. DNA for the CDR3: TGTGCCAGCAGCTTATGGCGGAGCTATAATTCACCCCTCCACTTT.

This rearrangement joins TRBV23-1 to TRBJ1-3; a possible D gene is TRBD1 (6 bases). TRBV23-1 is reported as an ORF; its role is uncertain. CDR3 size: 16 residues. V was cut by 2 bases and J by 0 bases, with 11 bases left in between. The CDR3 reads CASSQTGSLSGNTIYF. The CDR3 nucleotides read TGCGCCAGCAGTCAAACAGGGTCTCTCTCTGGAAACACCATATATTTT.

The V and J genes are TRBV25-1 and TRBJ1-2; TRBD1 aligns across 7 bases. The V gene end was trimmed by 6 bases and the J gene end by 4 bases; junction bases not matched to a gene: 5. CDR1 is MGHDK, CDR2 SYGVNS, per germline. The CDR3 loop spans 13 amino acids. Written as DNA, the CDR3 is TGTGCCAGCAGCCCGGGACAGCCCTATGGCTACACCTTC. Protein sequence: CASSPGQPYGYTF.

The chain employs TRBV7-2 and TRBJ2-7; D gene unclear. The CDR3 extends over 16 amino acids. Germline CDR1 SGHTA, CDR2 FQGNSA. V was pared by 5 bases and J by 0 bases, with 17 bases between. The CDR3 coding sequence is TGTGCCAGCAGCCTGAGTGGTGGCAGGCCCTCCTACGAGCAGTACTTC. As protein: CASSLSGGRPSYEQYF. Complete variable domain (other parts from reference TRBV7-2 and TRBJ2-7): GAGVSQSPSNKVTEKGKDVELRCDPISGHTALYWYRQSLGQGLEFLIYFQGNSAPDKSGLPSDRFSAERTGGSVSTLTIQRTQQEDSAVYLCASSLSGGRPSYEQYFGPGTRLTVT.

The chain employs TRBV9 and TRBJ2-2; TRBD2 is a possible D gene (7 bases). Germline V CDR1 and CDR2: SGDLS, YYNGEE. This CDR3 comprises 15 residues. V dropped 1 base and J dropped 6 bases, with 13 bases sitting between them. The CDR3 spells CASSVRAGGPGELFF. DNA for the CDR3: TGTGCCAGCAGCGTAAGGGCCGGGGGGCCCGGGGAGCTGTTTTTT.

The chain employs TRBV18 and TRBJ1-2; a possible D gene is TRBD1 (5 bases). Trimming removed 0 bases from V and 2 bases from J, with 7 bases in between. The CDR3 runs 14 residues. Germline V CDR1 and CDR2: KGHSH, LQKENI. The CDR3 nucleotides are TGTGCCAGCTCACCACCAGCAGGGAACTATGGCTACACCTTC. This gives the protein CASSPPAGNYGYTF.